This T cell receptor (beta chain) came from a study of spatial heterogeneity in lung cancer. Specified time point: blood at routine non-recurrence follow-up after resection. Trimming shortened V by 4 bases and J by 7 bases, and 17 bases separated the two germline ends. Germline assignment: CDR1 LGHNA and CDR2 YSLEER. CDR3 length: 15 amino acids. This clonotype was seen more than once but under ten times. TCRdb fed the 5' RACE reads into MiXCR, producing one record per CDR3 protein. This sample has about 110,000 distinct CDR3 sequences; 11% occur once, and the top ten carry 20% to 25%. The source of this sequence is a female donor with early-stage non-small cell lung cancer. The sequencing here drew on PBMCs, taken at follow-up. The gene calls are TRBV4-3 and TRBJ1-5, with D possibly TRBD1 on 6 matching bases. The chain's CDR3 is CASSLNRDPGQPQHF. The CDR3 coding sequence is TGCGCCAGCAGCCTCAACAGGGACCCCGGCCAGCCCCAGCATTTT.